A single sample gave rise to the 25 T cell receptor beta chains below, sequenced in a study of vaccination and CD4 T cells after COVID-19. The time point is: late sampling 161 to 241 days after vaccination in a few convalescent patients. Treatment denoted: approximately 10-day PBMC culture with coronavirus spike peptide pools or control peptides (ViraFEST assay). No antigen has been identified for these receptors. Sequencing of cultured CD4+ T cell DNA used the Oncomine TCR Beta short-read assay. TCRdb recomputed calls from the PCR reads with MiXCR, one row per CDR3 protein. This sample has some 21,000 distinct CDR3 sequences, with roughly 50% found just once. The source material was CD4+ T cells from blood, cultured in vitro, sampled about 7 months after SARS-CoV-2 vaccination. The receptor set was obtained from a human donor who had recovered from COVID-19.

This chain connects TRBV6-1 to TRBJ2-1; D ambiguous. CDR1 and CDR2 from the germline V gene are MNHNS and SASEGT. CDR3 length: 14 amino acids. Trimming removed 6 bases from V and 13 bases from J, with 22 bases in between. The CDR3 here is CASRAPGSVPRQFF. The CDR3 nucleotides are TGTGCCAGCAGGGCGCCAGGAAGCGTACCTAGACAGTTCTTC.

The genes are TRBV7-9 and TRBJ1-1; D is possibly TRBD1 (5 bases). Trimming removed 5 bases at V and 1 base at J, with 29 bases between. The germline gives CDR1 SEHNR, CDR2 FQNEAQ (reference sequence). This CDR3 is built from 20 residues. The CDR3 region is CASSPSVYGATMLANTEAFF. Written as DNA, the CDR3 is TGTGCCAGCAGCCCGTCGGTTTATGGGGCGACCATGCTAGCGAACACTGAAGCTTTCTTT.

This clonotype was observed a handful of times. The V gene is TRBV7-2, the J gene TRBJ2-7; TRBD2 matches 15 bases. Germline trimming cut 4 bases from V and 0 bases from J; bases unmatched to any gene: 10. This CDR3 comprises 19 residues. Germline loops: CDR1 SGHTA, CDR2 FQGNSA. CDR3 loop: CASSSRTSGRAGSSYEQYF. The CDR3, as DNA: TGTGCCAGCAGCTCTCGGACTAGCGGGAGGGCCGGCAGCTCCTACGAGCAGTACTTC.

This chain connects TRBV6-2 or TRBV6-3 to TRBJ2-7; 8 nucleotides agree with TRBD2. The CDR3 extends over 14 amino acids. V shed 6 bases and J 0 bases; nucleotides not matched to a gene: 4. Germline lookup yields CDR1 MNHEY and CDR2 SVGEGT. The CDR3 reads CASRGSGNSYEQYF. The CDR3 DNA follows: TGTGCCAGCAGGGGTAGCGGGAACTCCTACGAGCAGTACTTC.

The J gene is TRBJ1-1, the V gene TRBV12-3 or TRBV12-4, with D possibly being TRBD1 (5 bases). This CDR3 is built from 14 residues. The ends were cut back, 7 bases at V and 4 bases at J, with 16 bases in the middle. In nucleotides, the CDR3 is TGTGCCAGCACCCTCGGGGACGGGGGCACTGAAGCTTTCTTT. Its protein is CASTLGDGGTEAFF.

CDR3 sequence: CASSPDRGSPMNTEAFF. CDR3 nucleotides: TGTGCCAGTAGCCCGGACAGGGGGTCCCCTATGAACACTGAAGCTTTCTTT. The V call is TRBV19, the J call TRBJ1-1; TRBD1 matches at 10 bases. Germline CDR1 is LNHDA and CDR2 is SQIVND (reference sequence). V lost 6 bases to trimming and J lost 0 bases; unmatched junction nucleotides: 10. The CDR3 has 17 amino acids.

This clonotype was seen just once. The rearrangement joins TRBV7-9 to TRBJ2-1; D uncertain. CDR1 SEHNR and CDR2 FQNEAQ come from the germline V gene (reference sequence). This CDR3 region has 13 residues. V lost 3 bases and J lost 9, with 12 bases in between. The CDR3 DNA is TGTGCCAGCAGCTTGGGTGTGTGGGTTGAGCAGTTCTTC. It codes for CASSLGVWVEQFF.

V gene TRBV20-1 combines with J gene TRBJ2-7, with D perhaps TRBD1 (5 bases). This CDR3 has 12 amino acids. Trimming removed 4 bases from V and 3 bases from J, with 10 bases in between. CDR1 is DFQATT, CDR2 SNEGSKA, per germline (reference sequence). Here the CDR3 DNA reads TGCAGTGCTACTCGCAGGGTCTACGAGCAGTACTTC. This gives the protein CSATRRVYEQYF.

The chain combines TRBV20-1 with TRBJ2-5; D remains ambiguous. Germline CDR1 and CDR2: DFQATT and SNEGSKA (reference sequence). This CDR3 has 14 residues. Trimming shortened V by 6 bases and J by 0 bases, and 14 bases separated the two germline ends. Here the CDR3 DNA reads TGCAGTGCCCACATCGACGGATACCAAGAGACCCAGTACTTC. Encoded protein: CSAHIDGYQETQYF.

The chain uses TRBV12-3 or TRBV12-4 and TRBJ2-1; D not resolved. The CDR3 spans 11 residues. Trimming took off 6 bases at V and 3 bases at J, with 3 bases between the two ends. CDR3 DNA sequence: TGTGCCAGCAGGATCTACAATGAGCAGTTCTTC. Translated: CASRIYNEQFF.

By share, this clonotype ranks as medium-sized. The CDR3 region has the DNA TGCAGTGCTAGTCCGGGACTAGCGGACAATGAGCAGTTCTTC. Translated: CSASPGLADNEQFF. This chain uses TRBV20-1 with TRBJ2-1, with TRBD2 matching 11 bases. CDR1 DFQATT and CDR2 SNEGSKA come from the germline V gene (reference sequence). The CDR3 extends over 14 amino acids. V dropped 3 bases and J dropped 5; count of bases not matched to a gene: 3.

V usage is TRBV6-5 and J usage is TRBJ1-2; 11 bases are a match to TRBD1. Germline V CDR1 and CDR2: MNHEY, SVGAGI. The V segment lost 2 bases and the J segment 5 bases; nucleotides outside the gene matches: 7. The CDR3 is 16 amino acids. CDR3 in amino acids: CASSYARTGGGYGYTF. Written as DNA, the CDR3 is TGTGCCAGCAGTTACGCACGGACAGGGGGCGGGTATGGCTACACCTTC.

This clonotype occurred a few times. This chain connects TRBV7-2 to TRBJ2-5; D gene ambiguous. The germline gives CDR1 SGHTA, CDR2 FQGNSA. The CDR3 spans 13 residues. V was trimmed by 8 bases and J by 1 base, leaving 11 bases between them. The CDR3 coding sequence is TGTGCCAGCTCCGTGGGTATCCAAGAGACCCAGTACTTC. This gives the protein CASSVGIQETQYF.

The rearrangement joins TRBV10-3 to TRBJ2-3; D call uncertain. Trimming stripped 4 bases from V and 1 base from J, with 9 bases between. Per the germline V gene, CDR1 is ENHRY and CDR2 is SYGVKD. The CDR3 is 14 amino acids. In DNA form, the CDR3 reads TGTGCCATCAGTGCCTCTGCGGGCACAGATACGCAGTATTTT. Its translation: CAISASAGTDTQYF.

The V and J genes are TRBV9 and TRBJ1-2; D unclear. The CDR3 totals 13 residues. Between the trimmed V and J ends, which lost 1 base and 1 base, there was a span of 5 bases. From germline, CDR1 is SGDLS and CDR2 YYNGEE. DNA for the CDR3: TGTGCCAGCAGCGTATGGGGTAACTATGGCTACACCTTC. Its translation is CASSVWGNYGYTF.

This clonotype was seen only a few times. The chain uses TRBV7-9 and TRBJ2-3; 9 bases fit TRBD1. Germline trimming cut 5 bases from V and 2 bases from J; bases unmatched to any gene: 11. The CDR3 extends over 17 amino acids. Per germline, CDR1 SEHNR and CDR2 FQNEAQ (reference sequence). The CDR3 bases are TGTGCCAGCAGCGCCAATACAGGGGGCTACAACACAGATACGCAGTATTTT. It is translated as CASSANTGGYNTDTQYF. Full variable domain (outside the CDR3, taken from reference TRBV7-9 and TRBJ2-3): DTGVSQNPRHKITKRGQNVTFRCDPISEHNRLYWYRQTLGQGPEFLTYFQNEAQLEKSRLLSDRFSAERPKGSFSTLEIQRTEQGDSAMYLCASSANTGGYNTDTQYFGPGTRLTVL.

This chain joins TRBV2 and TRBJ2-3; 15 bases are shared with TRBD2. With V trimmed by 7 bases and J by 0 bases, 14 bases remained unmatched. The CDR3 consists of 20 residues. The germline gives CDR1 SNHLY, CDR2 FYNNEI. CDR3 sequence: CASNTPLGLAGGSSTDTQYF. CDR3 DNA: TGTGCCAGCAATACCCCCCTGGGACTAGCGGGGGGTTCAAGCACAGATACGCAGTATTTT. Looking up the rest from reference TRBV2 and TRBJ2-3 gives the full variable domain: EPEVTQTPSHQVTQMGQEVILRCVPISNHLYFYWYRQILGQKVEFLVSFYNNEISEKSEIFDDQFSVERPDGSNFTLKIRSTKLEDSAMYFCASNTPLGLAGGSSTDTQYFGPGTRLTVL.

The gene calls are TRBV4-3 and TRBJ2-4; 8 bases fit TRBD1. V lost 0 bases to trimming and J lost 6 bases; unmatched junction nucleotides: 1. CDR3 size: 14 residues. Germline lookup yields CDR1 LGHNA and CDR2 YSLEER. Here the CDR3 reads CASSQDDRGNIQYF. DNA for the CDR3: TGCGCCAGCAGCCAAGATGACAGGGGAAACATTCAGTACTTC.

A few counts support this clonotype. The J gene is TRBJ1-5, the V gene TRBV6-1; D gene unclear. Per the germline V gene, CDR1 is MNHNS and CDR2 is SASEGT. Trimming shortened V by 1 base and J by 3 bases, and 7 bases separated the two germline ends. The CDR3 contains 14 residues. CDR3 protein: CASSEGRFNQPQHF. The CDR3 nucleotides are TGTGCCAGCAGTGAAGGGAGATTCAATCAGCCCCAGCATTTT.

This clonotype ranks as medium-sized. V usage is TRBV20-1 and J usage is TRBJ2-1; D not resolved. CDR1 is DFQATT, CDR2 SNEGSKA, per germline (reference sequence). CDR3 length: 10 amino acids. The V and J ends lost 3 bases and 6 bases respectively, with 3 bases between them. CDR3 region: CSASANEQFF. CDR3 nucleotides: TGCAGTGCTAGTGCCAATGAGCAGTTCTTC.

This clonotype was seen a handful of times. The genes are TRBV20-1 and TRBJ2-1; D call uncertain. Germline V CDR1 and CDR2: DFQATT, SNEGSKA (reference sequence). The V end was cut by 5 bases, the J end by 4 bases, with 18 bases between. The CDR3 length is 15 residues. The DNA for the CDR3 is TGCAGTGCTTGGAGCCCGGCCGGACGGTACAATGAGCAGTTCTTC. It is translated as CSAWSPAGRYNEQFF.

V and J are TRBV6-1 and TRBJ1-2; D might be TRBD1 (5 bases). Trimming shortened V by 10 bases and J by 4 bases, and 19 bases separated the two germline ends. The CDR3 is made up of 14 amino acids. Looked up from germline, CDR1 is MNHNS and CDR2 is SASEGT. CDR3 nucleotide sequence: TGTGCCACGGCGGTGGGAAGGGGATTCTATGGCTACACCTTC. Its protein product is CATAVGRGFYGYTF.

The rearrangement joins TRBV4-2 to TRBJ2-7; the D gene is possibly TRBD2 (6 bases). In germline, CDR1 is LGHNA, CDR2 YNFKEQ. With 4 bases removed from V and 6 bases from J, the gap between germline ends came to 16 bases. CDR3 length equals 14 residues. In nucleotides, the CDR3 is TGTGCCAGCAGCCCCGAGACTAGTAGGGGCGAGCAGTACTTC. The encoded protein is CASSPETSRGEQYF.

V is TRBV20-1 and J is TRBJ2-5; D is ambiguous. This CDR3 has 12 residues. CDR1 is DFQATT, CDR2 SNEGSKA, per germline (reference sequence). The V end was cut by 6 bases, the J end by 4 bases, with 12 bases between. The CDR3 coding sequence is TGCAGTGCCCCTGGGCTCGGAGAGACCCAGTACTTC. It translates to CSAPGLGETQYF.

V and J are TRBV20-1 and TRBJ1-1; no definite D call. Germline V gene data show CDR1 as DFQATT and CDR2 as SNEGSKA (reference sequence). The ends were cut back, 4 bases at V and 3 bases at J, with 12 bases in the middle. The length of the CDR3 is 13 residues. In DNA, the CDR3 is TGCAGTGCTATTCCCGGAGAATACACTGAAGCTTTCTTT. This encodes CSAIPGEYTEAFF.